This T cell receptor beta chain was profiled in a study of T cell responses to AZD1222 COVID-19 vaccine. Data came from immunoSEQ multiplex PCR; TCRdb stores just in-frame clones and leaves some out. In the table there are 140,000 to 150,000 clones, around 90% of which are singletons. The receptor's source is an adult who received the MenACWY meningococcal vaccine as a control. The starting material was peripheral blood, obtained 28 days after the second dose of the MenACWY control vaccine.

The CDR3, as DNA: TGTGCCAGCAGCGTAGGAAGGAGTGGAAACACCATATATTTT. It is translated as CASSVGRSGNTIYF. The chain employs TRBV9 and TRBJ1-3; D gene uncertain. V was shortened by 0 bases and J by 3 bases, with 7 bases between the two germline ends. Germline V CDR1 and CDR2: SGDLS, YYNGEE. The CDR3 spans 14 residues.